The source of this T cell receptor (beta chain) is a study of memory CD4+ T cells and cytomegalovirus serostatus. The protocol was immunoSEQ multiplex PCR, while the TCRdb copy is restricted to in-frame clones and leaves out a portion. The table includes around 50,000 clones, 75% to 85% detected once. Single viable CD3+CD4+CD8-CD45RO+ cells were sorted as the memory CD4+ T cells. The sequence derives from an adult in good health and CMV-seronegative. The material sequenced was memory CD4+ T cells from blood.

The CDR3 DNA follows: TGTGCCAGCAGTGTGAGGTCCGGAGAGACCCAGTACTTC. This sequence encodes CASSVRSGETQYF. J is TRBJ2-5 and V is TRBV2; no clear D. CDR3 length equals 13 residues. Germline V gene lookup returns CDR1 SNHLY and CDR2 FYNNEI. The V and J ends lost 4 bases and 4 bases respectively, with 10 bases between them. Full variable domain (missing parts from reference TRBV2 and TRBJ2-5): EPEVTQTPSHQVTQMGQEVILRCVPISNHLYFYWYRQILGQKVEFLVSFYNNEISEKSEIFDDQFSVERPDGSNFTLKIRSTKLEDSAMYFCASSVRSGETQYFGPGTRLLVL.